This T cell receptor (beta chain) was sequenced for a study of PD-1 blockade in classical Hodgkin lymphoma. Every patient relapsed after autologous stem cell transplantation, and brentuximab vedotin exposure varied. Germline CDR1 is SNHLY and CDR2 is FYNNEI. CDR3 length: 14 amino acids. Trimming pared 4 bases from V and 7 bases from J, leaving 14 bases between. This clone showed up just a few times. Sequencing used immunoSEQ multiplex PCR; TCRdb keeps in-frame clones, though not all of them. The table lists around 20,000 clones, roughly 73% of them singletons, with around 22% in the top ten. The material sequenced was peripheral blood mononuclear cells (PBMCs), taken before the second cycle of nivolumab. This sequence originates from a human donor with classical Hodgkin lymphoma. The rearrangement uses TRBV2 and TRBJ1-5, with D possibly being TRBD1 (5 bases). The CDR3 DNA reads TGTGCCAGCAGTGTACGCAGGGTTGGACAGCCCCAGCATTTT. Translation gives CASSVRRVGQPQHF.